This T cell receptor (beta chain) is drawn from a study of glioma-infiltrating T cells. Using RNA template, CDR3s of TCR alpha and beta were amplified with iRepertoire arm-PCR. TCRdb re-called the multiplex PCR reads through MiXCR, storing one row per CDR3 protein. The table lists more than 85,000 distinct CDR3 sequences, under 30% of them singletons. Trimming cost V 1 base and J 6 bases; bases outside gene matches: 11. In germline, CDR1 is SGHDN, CDR2 FVKESK. This CDR3 region has 16 residues. A remark on this clonotype: In this CDR3 the conserved last residue, phenylalanine or tryptophan, is missing, so a read error is likely.

This receptor was obtained from a human donor with low-grade glioma or glioblastoma, undergoing nonglioma brain surgery, or in good health (not recorded which). V gene TRBV14 combines with J gene TRBJ2-7, with 8 bases aligning to TRBD2. The sample was glioma tissue, nonneoplastic brain tissue, or PBMCs (not recorded which). The CDR3: CASSQALAGRGGEQYL. The CDR3 DNA is TGTGCCAGCAGCCAAGCGTTAGCGGGACGCGGTGGCGAGCAGTACCTC.